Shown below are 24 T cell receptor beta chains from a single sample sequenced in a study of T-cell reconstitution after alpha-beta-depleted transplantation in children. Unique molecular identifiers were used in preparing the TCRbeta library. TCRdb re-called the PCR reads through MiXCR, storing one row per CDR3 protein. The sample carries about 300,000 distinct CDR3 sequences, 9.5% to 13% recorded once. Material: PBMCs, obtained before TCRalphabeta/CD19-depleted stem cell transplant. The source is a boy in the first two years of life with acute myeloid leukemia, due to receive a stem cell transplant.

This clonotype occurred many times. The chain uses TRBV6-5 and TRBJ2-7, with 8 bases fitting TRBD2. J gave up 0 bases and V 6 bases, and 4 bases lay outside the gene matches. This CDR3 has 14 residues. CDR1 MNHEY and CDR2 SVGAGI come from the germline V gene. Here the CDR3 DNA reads TGTGCCAGCAGACGAGCGGGAGACTCCTACGAGCAGTACTTC. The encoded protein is CASRRAGDSYEQYF.

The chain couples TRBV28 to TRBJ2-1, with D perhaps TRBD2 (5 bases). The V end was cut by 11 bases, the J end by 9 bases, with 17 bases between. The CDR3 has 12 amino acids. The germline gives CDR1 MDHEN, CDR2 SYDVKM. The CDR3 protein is CASTDSVSEQFF. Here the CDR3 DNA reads TGTGCCTCAACGGACTCGGTGAGTGAGCAGTTCTTC.

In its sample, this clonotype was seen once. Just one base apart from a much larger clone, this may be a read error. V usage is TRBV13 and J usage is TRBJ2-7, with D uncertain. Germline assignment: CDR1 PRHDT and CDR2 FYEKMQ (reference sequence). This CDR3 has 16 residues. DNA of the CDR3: TGTGCCAGCAGCCCTCCCACTTTAGCTCCCTCCTACAAGCAGTACTTC. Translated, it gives CASSPPTLAPSYKQYF.

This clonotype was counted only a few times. CDR3 loop: CASSFQGGLAGIYEQYF. The CDR3 DNA is TGTGCCAGCAGCTTCCAGGGGGGACTAGCGGGAATATACGAGCAGTACTTC. The chain joins TRBV7-2 to TRBJ2-7; 13 nucleotides align to TRBD2. CDR3 size: 17 residues. Germline V gene data show CDR1 as SGHTA and CDR2 as FQGNSA. Trimming took 3 bases from V and 4 from J; bases not matched to a gene: 9.

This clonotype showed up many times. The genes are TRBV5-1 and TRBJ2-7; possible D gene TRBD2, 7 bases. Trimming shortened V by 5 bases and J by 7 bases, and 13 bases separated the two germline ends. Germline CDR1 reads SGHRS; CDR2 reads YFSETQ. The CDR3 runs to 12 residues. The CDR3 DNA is TGCGCCAGCAGAGGGGGGGCACATGAGCAGTACTTC. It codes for CASRGGAHEQYF.

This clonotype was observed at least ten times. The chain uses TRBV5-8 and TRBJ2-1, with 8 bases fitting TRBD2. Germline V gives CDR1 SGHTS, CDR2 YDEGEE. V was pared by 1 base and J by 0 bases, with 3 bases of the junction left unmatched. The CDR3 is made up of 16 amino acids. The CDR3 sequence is CASSLQRGFSYNEQFF. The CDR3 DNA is TGTGCCAGCAGCTTGCAGCGGGGGTTCTCCTACAATGAGCAGTTCTTC. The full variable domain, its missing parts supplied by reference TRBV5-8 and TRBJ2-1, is EAGVTQSPTHLIKTRGQQATLRCSPISGHTSVYWYQQALGLGLQFLLWYDEGEERNRGNFPPRFSGRQFPNYSSELNVNALELEDSALYLCASSLQRGFSYNEQFFGPGTRLTVL.

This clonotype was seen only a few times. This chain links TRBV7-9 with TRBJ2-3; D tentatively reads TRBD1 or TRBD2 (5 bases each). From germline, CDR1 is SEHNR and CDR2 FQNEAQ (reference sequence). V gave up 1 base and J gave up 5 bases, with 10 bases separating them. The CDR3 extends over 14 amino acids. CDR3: CASSLVGTRDTQYF. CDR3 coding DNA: TGTGCCAGCAGCTTAGTGGGGACCAGAGATACGCAGTATTTT.

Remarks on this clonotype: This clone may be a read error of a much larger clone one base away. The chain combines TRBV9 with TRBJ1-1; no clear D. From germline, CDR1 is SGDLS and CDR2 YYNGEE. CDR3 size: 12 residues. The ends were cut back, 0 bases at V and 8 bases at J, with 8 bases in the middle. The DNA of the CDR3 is TGTGCCAGCAGCGTAGCAGTTGGAGAAGCTTTCTTT. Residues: CASSVAVGEAFF.

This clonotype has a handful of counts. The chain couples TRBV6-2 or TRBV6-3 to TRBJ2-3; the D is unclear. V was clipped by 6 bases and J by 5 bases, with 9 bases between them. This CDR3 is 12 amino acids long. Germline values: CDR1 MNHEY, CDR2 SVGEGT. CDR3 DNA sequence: TGTGCCAGCAGCCGGAACGTAGATACGCAGTATTTT. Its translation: CASSRNVDTQYF.

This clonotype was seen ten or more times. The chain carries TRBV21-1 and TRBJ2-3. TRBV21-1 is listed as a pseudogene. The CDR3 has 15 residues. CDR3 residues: CASSNSGRSTDTQYF. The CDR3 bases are TGTGCCAGCAGCAATAGCGGGAGAAGTACAGATACGCAGTATTTT.

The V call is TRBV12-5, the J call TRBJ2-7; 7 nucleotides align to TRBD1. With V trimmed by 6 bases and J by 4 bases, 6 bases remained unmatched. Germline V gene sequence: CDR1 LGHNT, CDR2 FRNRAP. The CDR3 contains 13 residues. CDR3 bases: TGTGCTAGTGGGAGACAGGGCTGGTACGAGCAGTACTTC. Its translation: CASGRQGWYEQYF.

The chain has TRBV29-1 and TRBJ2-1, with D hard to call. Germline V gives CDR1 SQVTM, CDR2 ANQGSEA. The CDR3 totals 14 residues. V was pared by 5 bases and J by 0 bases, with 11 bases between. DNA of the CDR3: TGCAGCGTTAGGTTGGAGAGCTCCTACAATGAGCAGTTCTTC. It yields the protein CSVRLESSYNEQFF.

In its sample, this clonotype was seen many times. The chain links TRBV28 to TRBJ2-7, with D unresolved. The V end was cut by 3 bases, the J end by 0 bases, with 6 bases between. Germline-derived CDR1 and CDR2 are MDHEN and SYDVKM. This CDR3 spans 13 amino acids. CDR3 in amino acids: CASSLRGSYEQYF. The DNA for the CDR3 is TGTGCCAGCAGTTTGCGCGGCTCCTACGAGCAGTACTTC.

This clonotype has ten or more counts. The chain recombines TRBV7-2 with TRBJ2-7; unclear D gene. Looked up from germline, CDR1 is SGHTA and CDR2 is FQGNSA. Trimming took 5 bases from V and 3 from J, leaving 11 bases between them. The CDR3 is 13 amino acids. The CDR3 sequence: CASSRPPGYEQYF. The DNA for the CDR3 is TGTGCCAGCAGCCGGCCGCCGGGCTACGAGCAGTACTTC.

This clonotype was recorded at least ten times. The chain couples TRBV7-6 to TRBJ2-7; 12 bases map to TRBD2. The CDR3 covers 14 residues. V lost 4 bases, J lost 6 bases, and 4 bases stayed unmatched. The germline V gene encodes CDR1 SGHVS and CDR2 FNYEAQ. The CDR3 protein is CASSSTSGSTEQYF. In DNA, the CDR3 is TGTGCCAGCAGCTCGACTAGCGGGAGCACCGAGCAGTACTTC. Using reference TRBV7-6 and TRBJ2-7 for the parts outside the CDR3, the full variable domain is GAGVSQSPRYKVTKRGQDVALRCDPISGHVSLYWYRQALGQGPEFLTYFNYEAQQDKSGLPNDRFSAERPEGSISTLTIQRTEQRDSAMYRCASSSTSGSTEQYFGPGTRLTVT.

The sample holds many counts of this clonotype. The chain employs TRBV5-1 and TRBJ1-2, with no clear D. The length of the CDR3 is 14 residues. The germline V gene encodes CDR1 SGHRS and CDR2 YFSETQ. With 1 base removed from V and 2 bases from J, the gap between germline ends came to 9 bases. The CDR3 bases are TGCGCCAGCAGCTTGTTACCGGAGAACTATGGCTACACCTTC. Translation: CASSLLPENYGYTF.

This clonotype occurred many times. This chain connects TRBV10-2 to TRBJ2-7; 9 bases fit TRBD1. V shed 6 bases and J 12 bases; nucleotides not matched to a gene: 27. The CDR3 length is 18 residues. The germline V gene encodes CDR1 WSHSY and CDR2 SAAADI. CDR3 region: CASRDPGQGRTSAPDSYF. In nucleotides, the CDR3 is TGCGCCAGCAGGGACCCGGGACAGGGTAGAACTAGCGCACCCGATTCGTACTTC.

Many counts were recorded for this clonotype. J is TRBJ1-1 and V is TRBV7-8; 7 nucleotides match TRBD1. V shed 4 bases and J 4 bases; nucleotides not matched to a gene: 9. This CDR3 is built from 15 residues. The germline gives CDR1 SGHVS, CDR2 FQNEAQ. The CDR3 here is CASSSWLQGTTEAFF. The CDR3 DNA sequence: TGTGCCAGCAGCTCCTGGTTACAGGGGACCACTGAAGCTTTCTTT.

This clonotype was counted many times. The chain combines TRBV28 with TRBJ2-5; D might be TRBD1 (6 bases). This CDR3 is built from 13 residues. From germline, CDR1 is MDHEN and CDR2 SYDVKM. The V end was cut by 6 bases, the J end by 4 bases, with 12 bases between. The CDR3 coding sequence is TGTGCCAGCAGCCTGACAGGCACAGAGACCCAGTACTTC. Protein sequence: CASSLTGTETQYF. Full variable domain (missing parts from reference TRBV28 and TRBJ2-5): DVKVTQSSRYLVKRTGEKVFLECVQDMDHENMFWYRQDPGLGLRLIYFSYDVKMKEKGDIPEGYSVSREKKERFSLILESASTNQTSMYLCASSLTGTETQYFGPGTRLLVL.

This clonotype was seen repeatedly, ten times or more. CDR3 nucleotide sequence: TGCGCCAGCAGCTTGGAACGGTCCGCTAGCGGGATACACGAGCAGTACTTC. It specifies CASSLERSASGIHEQYF. V is TRBV5-1 and J is TRBJ2-7; 9 bases match TRBD2. This CDR3 has 17 residues. The germline V gene has CDR1 SGHRS and CDR2 YFSETQ. Trimming removed 0 bases from V and 5 bases from J; junction bases left unmatched: 12.

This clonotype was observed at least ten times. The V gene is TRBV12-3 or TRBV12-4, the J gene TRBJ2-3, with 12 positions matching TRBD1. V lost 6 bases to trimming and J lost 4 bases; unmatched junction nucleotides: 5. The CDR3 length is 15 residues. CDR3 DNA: TGTGCCAGCAGAGAGGGACAGGGGGCCTCAGATACGCAGTATTTT. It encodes CASREGQGASDTQYF.

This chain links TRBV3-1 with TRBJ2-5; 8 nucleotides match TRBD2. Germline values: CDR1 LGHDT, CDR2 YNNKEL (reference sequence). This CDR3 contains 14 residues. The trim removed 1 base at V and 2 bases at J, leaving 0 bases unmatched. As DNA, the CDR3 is TGTGCCAGCAGCCAAGCGGGGGGGCAAGAGACCCAGTACTTC. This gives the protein CASSQAGGQETQYF.

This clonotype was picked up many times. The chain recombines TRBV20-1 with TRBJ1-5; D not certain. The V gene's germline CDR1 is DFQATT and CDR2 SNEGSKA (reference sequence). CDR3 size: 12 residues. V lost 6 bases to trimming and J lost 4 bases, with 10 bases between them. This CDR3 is CSAAHLNQPQHF. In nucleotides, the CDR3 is TGCAGTGCCGCACACTTGAATCAGCCCCAGCATTTT.

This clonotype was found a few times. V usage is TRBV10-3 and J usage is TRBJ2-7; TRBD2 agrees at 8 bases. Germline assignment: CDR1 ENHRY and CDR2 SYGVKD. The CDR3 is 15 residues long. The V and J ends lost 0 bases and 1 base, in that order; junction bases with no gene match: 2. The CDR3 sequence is CAISESSGRSYEQYF. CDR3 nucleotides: TGTGCCATCAGTGAGTCGAGCGGGAGATCCTACGAGCAGTACTTC.